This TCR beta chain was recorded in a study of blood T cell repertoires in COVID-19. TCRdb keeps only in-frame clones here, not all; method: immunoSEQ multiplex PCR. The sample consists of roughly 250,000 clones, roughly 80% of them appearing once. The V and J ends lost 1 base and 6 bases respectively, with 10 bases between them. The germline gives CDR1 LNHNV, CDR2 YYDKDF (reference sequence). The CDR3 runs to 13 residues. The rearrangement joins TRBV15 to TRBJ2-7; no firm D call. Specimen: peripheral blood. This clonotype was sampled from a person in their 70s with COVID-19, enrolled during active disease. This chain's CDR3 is CATSRGLEREQYF. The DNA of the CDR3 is TGTGCCACCAGCAGAGGACTGGAGCGCGAGCAGTACTTC.